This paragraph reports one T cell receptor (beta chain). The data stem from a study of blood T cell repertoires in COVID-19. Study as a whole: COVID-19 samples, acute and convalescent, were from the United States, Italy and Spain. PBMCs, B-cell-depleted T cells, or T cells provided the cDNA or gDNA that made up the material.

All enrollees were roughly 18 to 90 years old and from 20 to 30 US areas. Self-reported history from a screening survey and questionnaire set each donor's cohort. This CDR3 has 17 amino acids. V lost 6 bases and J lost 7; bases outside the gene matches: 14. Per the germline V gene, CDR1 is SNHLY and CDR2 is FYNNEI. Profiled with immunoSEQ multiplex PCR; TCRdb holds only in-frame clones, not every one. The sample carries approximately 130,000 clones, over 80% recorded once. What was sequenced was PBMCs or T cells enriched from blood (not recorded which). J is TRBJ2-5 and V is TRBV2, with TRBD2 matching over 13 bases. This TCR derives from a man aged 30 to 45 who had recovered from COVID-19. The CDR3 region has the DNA TGTGCCAGCAGCGCCGGACTAGCGGGGGCCCCAAGAGGGACCCAGTACTTC. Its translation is CASSAGLAGAPRGTQYF.